The 20 T cell receptor beta chains below were found in one sample sequenced in a study of response to subunit inactivated influenza vaccine. TCRdb re-called the RT-PCR reads with MiXCR, one entry per CDR3 protein. The sample contains about 540,000 distinct CDR3 sequences, 12% to 15% of which appear only once. The specimen was PBMCs from blood, collected 12 days after vaccination. Receptors were obtained from a man aged 50 to 60 who received an inactivated influenza vaccine.

This clonotype was recorded many times. The V and J genes are TRBV30 and TRBJ1-2, with D possibly being TRBD1 (6 bases). The CDR3 length is 16 residues. Germline CDR1 reads GTSNPN; CDR2 reads SVGIG (reference sequence). Trimming stripped 8 bases from V and 2 bases from J, with 24 bases between. This CDR3 reads CASLRTGTPTNYGYTF. CDR3 bases: TGTGCCAGCTTACGCACCGGGACACCGACCAACTATGGCTACACCTTC.

This sequence joins TRBV7-6 and TRBJ1-2; D not certain. The CDR3 totals 13 residues. The V end lost 2 bases, the J end lost 3 bases, and 7 bases lay between the germline ends. Germline-derived CDR1 and CDR2 are SGHVS and FNYEAQ. The CDR3 DNA reads as TGTGCCAGCAGCTTATTTGGGGACTATGGCTACACCTTC. Its protein product is CASSLFGDYGYTF. The whole variable domain, filled in from reference TRBV7-6 and TRBJ1-2, reads GAGVSQSPRYKVTKRGQDVALRCDPISGHVSLYWYRQALGQGPEFLTYFNYEAQQDKSGLPNDRFSAERPEGSISTLTIQRTEQRDSAMYRCASSLFGDYGYTFGSGTRLTVV.

This clonotype appeared a few times. This chain uses TRBV4-1 with TRBJ1-2; 7 bases line up with TRBD1. Looked up from germline, CDR1 is MGHRA and CDR2 is YSYEKL. This CDR3 region has 13 residues. V was clipped by 2 bases and J by 6 bases; unmatched bases: 3. CDR3 DNA sequence: TGCGCCAGCAGCCAACGGACAGGCCATGGCTACACCTTC. Translation gives CASSQRTGHGYTF.

The rearrangement joins TRBV29-1 to TRBJ2-7, with D possibly being TRBD2 (5 bases). V lost 6 bases to trimming and J lost 5 bases, with 14 bases between them. Germline V gene data show CDR1 as SQVTM and CDR2 as ANQGSEA. The CDR3 extends over 12 amino acids. The CDR3 reads CSVGLARNEQYF. The CDR3 bases are TGCAGCGTCGGACTGGCTAGGAACGAGCAGTACTTC.

The chain employs TRBV24-1 and TRBJ1-2; D gene unclear. The germline V gene encodes CDR1 KGHDR and CDR2 SFDVKD. The CDR3 contains 16 residues. V was shortened by 2 bases and J by 9 bases, with 21 bases between the two germline ends. CDR3 coding DNA: TGTGCCACCAGTGATTCGACGGCTCCAACCTATCTGCGCTACACCTTC. Its protein product is CATSDSTAPTYLRYTF.

V usage is TRBV6-5 and J usage is TRBJ2-1; D unclear. Germline V gene lookup returns CDR1 MNHEY and CDR2 SVGAGI. V lost 1 base, J lost 1 base, and 11 bases lay in between. This CDR3 comprises 16 residues. As DNA, the CDR3 is TGTGCCAGCAGTTACTTATCAGCAACTTCCTACAATGAGCAGTTCTTC. Translating it yields CASSYLSATSYNEQFF.

CDR3 DNA sequence: TGTGCCAGCAGTAACCACGGGGGCGAGCAGTACTTC. Translating gives CASSNHGGEQYF. J is TRBJ2-7 and V is TRBV6-5; perhaps TRBD2 as D (6 bases). Germline-derived CDR1 and CDR2 are MNHEY and SVGAGI. Trimming left V 5 bases short and J 6 bases short, with 11 bases between. This CDR3 comprises 12 residues.

This clonotype was counted ten times or more. The V call is TRBV7-9, the J call TRBJ1-2, with D perhaps matching TRBD1 (5 bases). The germline V gene has CDR1 SEHNR and CDR2 FQNEAQ (reference sequence). This CDR3 has 13 amino acids. Between the trimmed V and J ends, which lost 5 bases and 8 bases, there was a span of 15 bases. DNA for the CDR3: TGTGCCAGCAGCCCGACCAGGGAACGCGGCTACACCTTC. Amino acids: CASSPTRERGYTF.

The V and J genes are TRBV11-2 and TRBJ2-3, with TRBD1 as a possible D gene (5 bases). Trimming cost V 0 bases and J 1 base, with 8 bases left between them. The germline V gene has CDR1 SGHAT and CDR2 FQNNGV. This CDR3 region has 15 residues. The CDR3 loop reads CASSLDRAGTDTQYF. In nucleotides, the CDR3 is TGTGCCAGCAGCTTAGACAGGGCCGGCACAGATACGCAGTATTTT.

The rearrangement joins TRBV11-3 to TRBJ2-1; TRBD1 or TRBD2 may be the D gene (6 bases each). V was cut by 0 bases and J by 5 bases, with 8 bases left in between. CDR3 length: 14 residues. Germline V CDR1 and CDR2: SGHNT, YENEEA. The CDR3 here is CASSLDGGDNEQFF. In DNA form, the CDR3 reads TGTGCCAGCAGCTTAGACGGGGGCGACAATGAGCAGTTCTTC.

As for this clonotype: It may be a read error: a sequence one base away is much more abundant. The V gene is TRBV6-2 or TRBV6-3, the J gene TRBJ2-7; D uncertain. V was pared by 2 bases and J by 1 base, with 6 bases between. The CDR3 covers 13 residues. Germline CDR1 MNHEY, CDR2 SVGEGT. The CDR3 spells CASSYHGSYEQYF. The CDR3 DNA follows: TGTGCCAGCAGTTACCACGGTTCCTACGAGCAGTACTTC.

This clonotype was counted a few times. This chain connects TRBV19 to TRBJ2-1; D may be TRBD2 (6 bases). CDR1 and CDR2 from the germline V gene are LNHDA and SQIVND (reference sequence). Trimming left V 3 bases short and J 6 bases short, with 15 bases between. This CDR3 region has 15 residues. The CDR3 loop is CASSIGGLTINEQFF. The DNA for the CDR3 is TGTGCCAGTAGTATCGGGGGACTCACCATCAATGAGCAGTTCTTC.

This rearrangement joins TRBV15 to TRBJ2-1; D perhaps matches TRBD2 (6 bases). The V end was cut by 4 bases, the J end by 3 bases, with 10 bases between. The germline V gene encodes CDR1 LNHNV and CDR2 YYDKDF (reference sequence). The CDR3 runs 14 residues. The DNA for the CDR3 is TGTGCCACCAGCACCGGGACTGACTACAATGAGCAGTTCTTC. As protein: CATSTGTDYNEQFF.

This clonotype has a handful of counts. The chain is built from TRBV6-5 and TRBJ2-2; D call uncertain. The CDR3 contains 14 residues. The germline V gene encodes CDR1 MNHEY and CDR2 SVGAGI. V was clipped by 2 bases and J by 5 bases, with 9 bases between them. The CDR3 spells CASSYHAPTGELFF. The CDR3 region has the DNA TGTGCCAGCAGTTACCATGCCCCGACCGGGGAGCTGTTTTTT.

The chain joins TRBV6-5 to TRBJ1-6; 10 positions match TRBD1. The CDR3 consists of 15 residues. Germline CDR1 reads MNHEY; CDR2 reads SVGAGI. V trimming: 0 bases; J trimming: 13 bases; junction bases outside the gene matches: 6. CDR3 region: CASSYSWTGGGPLHF. The CDR3 DNA reads as TGTGCCAGCAGTTACTCATGGACAGGGGGGGGTCCCCTCCACTTT.

This clonotype was observed a handful of times. V usage is TRBV6-2 or TRBV6-3 and J usage is TRBJ2-1, with 7 bases lining up with TRBD2. The CDR3 consists of 15 residues. The V segment lost 7 bases and the J segment 3 bases; nucleotides outside the gene matches: 9. Germline assignment: CDR1 MNHEY and CDR2 SVGEGT. CDR3 nucleotides: TGTGCCAGCATTCCTGGCGGGGGTTACTACAATGAGCAGTTCTTC. Amino acids: CASIPGGGYYNEQFF.

This clonotype occurred a few times. The chain combines TRBV12-3 or TRBV12-4 with TRBJ2-3; D call uncertain. V lost 5 bases to trimming and J lost 10 bases, with 13 bases between them. The CDR3 length is 12 residues. The CDR3 sequence: CASSPTIPAQYF. The DNA of the CDR3 is TGTGCCAGCAGTCCCACTATACCGGCGCAGTATTTT.

In this sample, this clonotype turned up many times. V and J are TRBV20-1 and TRBJ2-7, with 12 bases fitting TRBD2. V shed 5 bases, J shed 7 bases, and the junction held 15 bases outside the gene matches. Germline V gene sequence: CDR1 DFQATT, CDR2 SNEGSKA (reference sequence). The CDR3 runs 16 residues. The CDR3 bases are TGCAGTGCTGCAGGGCTAGCGGGGGGGATATTGGGAGAGCAGTACTTC. Its protein is CSAAGLAGGILGEQYF.

The chain has TRBV4-2 and TRBJ1-5, with no clear D. The CDR3 is made up of 13 amino acids. V was pared by 0 bases and J by 6 bases, with 6 bases between. Germline CDR1 is LGHNA and CDR2 is YNFKEQ. As DNA, the CDR3 is TGTGCCAGCAGCCAAGATCGGATTCAGCCCCAGCATTTT. The encoded protein is CASSQDRIQPQHF.

This clonotype was counted many times. CDR3: CASSLEVGSDTQYF. CDR3 DNA sequence: TGCGCCAGCAGCTTGGAAGTAGGGTCAGATACGCAGTATTTT. J is TRBJ2-3 and V is TRBV5-1; D ambiguous. The CDR3 sequence is 14 residues long. Germline V gives CDR1 SGHRS, CDR2 YFSETQ. V was clipped by 0 bases and J by 4 bases, with 9 bases between them.